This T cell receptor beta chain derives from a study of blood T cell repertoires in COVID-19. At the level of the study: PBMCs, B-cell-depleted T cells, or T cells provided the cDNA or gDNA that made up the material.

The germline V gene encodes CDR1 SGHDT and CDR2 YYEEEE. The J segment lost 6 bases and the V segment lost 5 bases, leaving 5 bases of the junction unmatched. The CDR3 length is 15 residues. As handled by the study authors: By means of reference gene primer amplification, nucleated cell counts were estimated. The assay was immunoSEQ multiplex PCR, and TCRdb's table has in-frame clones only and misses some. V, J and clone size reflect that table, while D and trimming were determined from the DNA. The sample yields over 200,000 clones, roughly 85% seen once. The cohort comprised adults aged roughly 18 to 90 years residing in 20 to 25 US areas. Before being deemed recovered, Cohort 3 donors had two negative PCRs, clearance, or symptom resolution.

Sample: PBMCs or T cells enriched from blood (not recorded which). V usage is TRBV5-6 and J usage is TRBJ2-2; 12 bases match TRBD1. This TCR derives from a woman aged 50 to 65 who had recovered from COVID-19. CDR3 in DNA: TGTGCCAGCAGGCTCCGGGACAGGGGGCCCGGGGAGCTGTTTTTT. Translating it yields CASRLRDRGPGELFF.